A single T cell receptor (beta chain) is shown here with its context. Donors each contributed one blood sample measuring 2 to 3 ml. There are 12 residues in the CDR3. The germline V gene encodes CDR1 SQVTM and CDR2 ANQGSEA. The data originate from a study of monozygotic twins with inflammatory bowel disease. The UMIs carried a 6-nucleotide sample barcode, and they were added by template switching. No DNA is given; TCRdb re-called the 5' RACE reads and lists each CDR3 protein once. This table holds about 350,000 distinct CDR3 sequences. V gene TRBV29-1 combines with J gene TRBJ1-1. This clonotype was obtained from a human donor with ulcerative colitis or Crohn's disease, or a healthy co-twin of an affected twin (not recorded which). Input material: blood. This CDR3 reads CSVEAVSIAAFF. Using reference TRBV29-1 and TRBJ1-1 for the parts outside the CDR3, the full variable domain is SAVISQKPSRDICQRGTSLTIQCQVDSQVTMMFWYRQQPGQSLTLIATANQGSEATYESGFVIDKFPISRPNLTFSTLTVSNMSPEDSSIYLCSVEAVSIAAFFGQGTRLTVV.